This T cell receptor (beta chain) was recorded in a study of T-cell reconstitution after alpha-beta-depleted transplantation in children. Preparation of the TCRbeta library was carried out with unique molecular identifiers. Via MiXCR, TCRdb re-called the PCR reads, giving one row per CDR3 protein. The sample yields a few hundred thousand distinct CDR3 sequences, 9.7% seen once. The table lists this clonotype with a few counts. This CDR3 comprises 12 residues. V gave up 0 bases and J gave up 7 bases, with 5 bases separating them. The V gene's germline CDR1 is SGHRS and CDR2 YFSETQ. Sample: PBMCs from the stem cell graft donor, taken from the stem cell graft. The clonotype was recovered from a human donor who donated a stem cell graft to a child with SCID. The chain has TRBV5-1 and TRBJ2-1; unclear D gene. In nucleotides, the CDR3 is TGCGCCAGCAGCTTGGGGCAGAATGAGCAGTTCTTC. Translating gives CASSLGQNEQFF. The variable domain in full, with the rest retrieved from reference TRBV5-1 and TRBJ2-1, is KAGVTQTPRYLIKTRGQQVTLSCSPISGHRSVSWYQQTPGQGLQFLFEYFSETQRNKGNFPGRFSGRQFSNSRSEMNVSTLELGDSALYLCASSLGQNEQFFGPGTRLTVL.